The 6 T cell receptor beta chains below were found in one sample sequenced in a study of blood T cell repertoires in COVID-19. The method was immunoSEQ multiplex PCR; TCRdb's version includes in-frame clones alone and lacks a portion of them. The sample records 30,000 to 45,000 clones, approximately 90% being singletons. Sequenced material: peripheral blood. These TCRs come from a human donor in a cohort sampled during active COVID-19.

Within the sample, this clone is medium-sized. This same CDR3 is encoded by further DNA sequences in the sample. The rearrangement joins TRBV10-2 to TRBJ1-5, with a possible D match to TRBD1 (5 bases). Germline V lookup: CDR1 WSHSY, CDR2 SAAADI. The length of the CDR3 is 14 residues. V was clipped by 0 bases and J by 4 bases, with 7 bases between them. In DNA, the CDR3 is TGCGCCAGCAGTGAGTCAGGGGTTAATCAGCCCCAGCATTTT. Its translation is CASSESGVNQPQHF.

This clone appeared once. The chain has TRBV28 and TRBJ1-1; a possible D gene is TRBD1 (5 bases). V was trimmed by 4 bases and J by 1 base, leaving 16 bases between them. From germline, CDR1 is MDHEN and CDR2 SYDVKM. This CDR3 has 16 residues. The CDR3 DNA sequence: TGTGCCAGCAGTTCCGTACCGGGGGTAACGAACACTGAAGCTTTCTTT. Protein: CASSSVPGVTNTEAFF.

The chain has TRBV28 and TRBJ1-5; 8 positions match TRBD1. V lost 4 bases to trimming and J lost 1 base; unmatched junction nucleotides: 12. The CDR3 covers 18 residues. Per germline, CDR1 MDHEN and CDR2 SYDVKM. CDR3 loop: CASSSLTGTGWSNQPQHF. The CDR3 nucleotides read TGTGCCAGCAGTTCCTTGACAGGGACAGGATGGAGCAATCAGCCCCAGCATTTT.

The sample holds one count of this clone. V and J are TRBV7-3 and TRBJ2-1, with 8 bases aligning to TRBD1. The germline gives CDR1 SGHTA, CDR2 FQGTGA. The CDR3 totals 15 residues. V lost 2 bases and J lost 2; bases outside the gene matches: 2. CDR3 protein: CASSLGQGAYNEQFF. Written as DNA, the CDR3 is TGTGCCAGCAGCTTAGGACAGGGAGCCTACAATGAGCAGTTCTTC.

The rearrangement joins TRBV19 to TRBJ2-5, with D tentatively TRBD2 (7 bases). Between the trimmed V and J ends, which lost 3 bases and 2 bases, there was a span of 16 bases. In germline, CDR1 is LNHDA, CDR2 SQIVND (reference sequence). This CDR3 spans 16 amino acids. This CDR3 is CASSIGGRRGQETQYF. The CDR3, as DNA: TGTGCCAGTAGTATCGGGGGGCGGCGGGGACAAGAGACCCAGTACTTC.

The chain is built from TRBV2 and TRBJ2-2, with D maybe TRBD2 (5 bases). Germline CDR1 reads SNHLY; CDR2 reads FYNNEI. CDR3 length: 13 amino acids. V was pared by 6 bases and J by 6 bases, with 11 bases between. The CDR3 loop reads CASRRVAPGELFF. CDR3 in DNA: TGTGCCAGCAGGAGGGTAGCTCCCGGGGAGCTGTTTTTT.